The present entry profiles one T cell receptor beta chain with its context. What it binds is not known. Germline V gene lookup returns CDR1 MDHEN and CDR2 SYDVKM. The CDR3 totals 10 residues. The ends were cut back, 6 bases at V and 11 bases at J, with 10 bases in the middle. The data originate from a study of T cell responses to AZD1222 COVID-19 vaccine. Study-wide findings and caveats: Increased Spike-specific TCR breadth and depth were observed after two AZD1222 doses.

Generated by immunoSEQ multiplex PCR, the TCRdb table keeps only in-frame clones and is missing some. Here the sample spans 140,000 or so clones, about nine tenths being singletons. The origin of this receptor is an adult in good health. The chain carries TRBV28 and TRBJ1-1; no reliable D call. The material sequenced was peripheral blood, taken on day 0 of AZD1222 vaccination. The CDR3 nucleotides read TGTGCCAGCAGCGGGCTAGAGGCTTTCTTT. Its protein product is CASSGLEAFF.